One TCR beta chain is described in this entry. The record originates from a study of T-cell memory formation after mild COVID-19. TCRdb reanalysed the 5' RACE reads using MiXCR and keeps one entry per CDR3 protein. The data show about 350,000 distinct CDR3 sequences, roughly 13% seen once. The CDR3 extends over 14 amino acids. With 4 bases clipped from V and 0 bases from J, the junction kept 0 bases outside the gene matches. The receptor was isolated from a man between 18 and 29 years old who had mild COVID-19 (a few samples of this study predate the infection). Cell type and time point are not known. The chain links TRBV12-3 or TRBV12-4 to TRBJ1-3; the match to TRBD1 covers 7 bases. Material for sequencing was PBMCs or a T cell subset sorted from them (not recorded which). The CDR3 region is CASSWDSSGNTIYF. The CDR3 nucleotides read TGTGCCAGCAGTTGGGACAGCTCTGGAAACACCATATATTTT.